These 26 T cell receptor beta chains share one sample of origin, sequenced in a study of blood T cell repertoires in COVID-19. Generated by immunoSEQ multiplex PCR, the TCRdb table keeps only in-frame clones and is missing some. The sample carries approximately 440,000 clones, about 92% recorded once. Sample: PBMCs or T cells enriched from blood (not recorded which). These receptors were collected from a man between 18 and 35 years old who had recovered from COVID-19.

In nucleotides, the CDR3 is TGTGCCAGCACCTCCCGGGGAGGAAAGAACACTGAAGCTTTCTTT. This gives the protein CASTSRGGKNTEAFF. The chain uses TRBV7-9 and TRBJ1-1; D not certain. The CDR3 length is 15 residues. Per germline, CDR1 SEHNR and CDR2 FQNEAQ (reference sequence). V was trimmed by 7 bases and J by 1 base, leaving 16 bases between them. Full variable domain (rest looked up from reference TRBV7-9 and TRBJ1-1): DTGVSQNPRHKITKRGQNVTFRCDPISEHNRLYWYRQTLGQGPEFLTYFQNEAQLEKSRLLSDRFSAERPKGSFSTLEIQRTEQGDSAMYLCASTSRGGKNTEAFFGQGTRLTVV.

The J gene is TRBJ1-4, the V gene TRBV30, with TRBD1 as a possible D gene (5 bases). Trimming took off 5 bases at V and 7 bases at J, with 14 bases between the two ends. Germline-derived CDR1 and CDR2 are GTSNPN and SVGIG (reference sequence). The CDR3 totals 13 residues. In DNA, the CDR3 is TGTGCCTGGGCCTTAGGACACCTTGAAAAACTGTTTTTT. This sequence encodes CAWALGHLEKLFF.

This chain connects TRBV25-1 to TRBJ2-1; the D gene is possibly TRBD2 (5 bases). The germline gives CDR1 MGHDK, CDR2 SYGVNS. Trimming left V 4 bases short and J 10 bases short, with 8 bases between. This CDR3 has 11 amino acids. The CDR3 bases are TGTGCCAGCAGTGTCGGGATCGAGCAGTTCTTC. Translation: CASSVGIEQFF.

The DNA for the CDR3 is TGTGCCTGGGGGACATCAGGGAAGACTGAAGCTTTCTTT. It specifies CAWGTSGKTEAFF. J is TRBJ1-1 and V is TRBV30; D perhaps matches TRBD1 (6 bases). Germline CDR1 reads GTSNPN; CDR2 reads SVGIG (reference sequence). This CDR3 spans 13 amino acids. V was pared by 5 bases and J by 5 bases, with 15 bases between.

This clone has more than one count but fewer than ten. The rearrangement links TRBV9 to TRBJ1-5; D might be TRBD1 (6 bases). V gave up 7 bases and J gave up 2 bases, with 16 bases separating them. This CDR3 spans 15 amino acids. CDR1 is SGDLS and CDR2 is YYNGEE in the germline V gene. The CDR3 reads CASSVGGAGNQPQHF. The CDR3 DNA reads TGTGCCAGCTCAGTGGGGGGGGCTGGCAATCAGCCCCAGCATTTT.

The rearrangement links TRBV27 to TRBJ2-1; 7 positions agree with TRBD2. CDR1 and CDR2 (germline): MNHEY, SMNVEV (reference sequence). Trimming at V came to 5 bases and at J to 5 bases, leaving 9 bases not matched to a gene. The CDR3 runs to 15 residues. The chain's CDR3 is CASSLSTAGDNEQFF. For the CDR3, the DNA is TGTGCCAGCAGTCTAAGTACTGCGGGAGACAATGAGCAGTTCTTC.

The chain employs TRBV19 and TRBJ1-1; no definite D call. The CDR3 runs 14 residues. Germline assignment: CDR1 LNHDA and CDR2 SQIVND (reference sequence). V was pared by 5 bases and J by 4 bases, with 14 bases between. CDR3 protein: CASSPRHFRTEAFF. The CDR3 DNA reads TGTGCCAGTAGTCCCCGACACTTTCGCACTGAAGCTTTCTTT.

The V and J genes are TRBV28 and TRBJ1-1, with D possibly TRBD1 on 6 matching bases. The CDR3 contains 14 residues. Trimming pared 8 bases from V and 0 bases from J, leaving 13 bases between. CDR1 and CDR2 from the germline V gene are MDHEN and SYDVKM. This CDR3 is CASQAQGVNTEAFF. DNA for the CDR3: TGTGCCAGCCAGGCACAGGGTGTGAACACTGAAGCTTTCTTT.

The chain employs TRBV30 and TRBJ1-6; D uncertain. The CDR3 sequence is 14 residues long. Germline V lookup: CDR1 GTSNPN, CDR2 SVGIG (reference sequence). V was shortened by 7 bases and J by 7 bases, with 17 bases between the two germline ends. The CDR3 spells CALEPRDTNSPLHF. The CDR3 nucleotides read TGTGCCTTGGAACCCCGTGACACGAATTCACCCCTCCACTTT.

The chain is built from TRBV15 and TRBJ1-3; possible D gene TRBD1, 5 bases. The CDR3 consists of 15 residues. Germline V gene data show CDR1 as LNHNV and CDR2 as YYDKDF (reference sequence). The V end was cut by 0 bases, the J end by 2 bases, with 8 bases between. The CDR3 protein is CATSREQAAGNTIYF. The CDR3 bases are TGTGCCACCAGCAGAGAACAGGCAGCTGGAAACACCATATATTTT. The full variable domain, with the rest looked up from reference TRBV15 and TRBJ1-3, is DAMVIQNPRYQVTQFGKPVTLSCSQTLNHNVMYWYQQKSSQAPKLLFHYYDKDFNNEADTPDNFQSRRPNTSFCFLDIRSPGLGDTAMYLCATSREQAAGNTIYFGEGSWLTVV.

This clone was counted once. The gene calls are TRBV4-1 and TRBJ2-7; D is ambiguous. Germline V lookup: CDR1 MGHRA, CDR2 YSYEKL. The V gene lost 1 base and the J gene lost 1 base, with 14 bases spanning the gap. The CDR3 runs 16 residues. The CDR3 loop is CASSQGRLTTSYEQYF. The CDR3 nucleotides read TGCGCCAGCAGCCAAGGCCGGCTTACTACATCCTACGAGCAGTACTTC.

The gene calls are TRBV27 and TRBJ1-2; 9 positions agree with TRBD1. The CDR3 totals 16 residues. Looked up from germline, CDR1 is MNHEY and CDR2 is SMNVEV (reference sequence). The junction had 11 bases not matched to a gene; V was cut back by 5 bases and J by 4 bases. The CDR3 sequence: CASSLISDRGGYGYTF. CDR3 in DNA: TGTGCCAGCAGTCTCATCTCGGACAGGGGAGGCTATGGCTACACCTTC.

The rearrangement uses TRBV12-1 and TRBJ2-7; the table assigns TRBD1, which was not confirmed against the DNA. TRBV12-1 is annotated as a pseudogene. This CDR3 comprises 14 residues. CDR3 nucleotide sequence: TGTGCCAGCAGCTTTGCCCTACAGGGCTACGAGCAGTACTTC. Residues: CASSFALQGYEQYF.

This clone was observed a handful of times. The rearrangement uses TRBV4-1 and TRBJ1-1; the D gene is possibly TRBD1 (6 bases). CDR1 is MGHRA, CDR2 YSYEKL, per germline. The CDR3 is 18 residues long. Trimming took 1 base from V and 1 from J, leaving 19 bases between them. DNA for the CDR3: TGCGCCAGCAGCCAAGGCAGAGCCACAGGGAAGAGGAACACTGAAGCTTTCTTT. Amino acid sequence: CASSQGRATGKRNTEAFF.

This chain links TRBV2 with TRBJ2-3; TRBD1 might be the D (6 bases). The germline V and J ends were trimmed by 9 bases and 0 bases, with 13 bases remaining between them. Looked up from germline, CDR1 is SNHLY and CDR2 is FYNNEI. The length of the CDR3 is 14 residues. CDR3 residues: CARQSGASTDTQYF. DNA of the CDR3: TGTGCCAGACAGTCAGGGGCGAGCACAGATACGCAGTATTTT.

The chain joins TRBV15 to TRBJ1-1, with 7 positions matching TRBD1. CDR3 length equals 15 residues. Germline V lookup: CDR1 LNHNV, CDR2 YYDKDF (reference sequence). The V gene end was trimmed by 0 bases and the J gene end by 4 bases; junction bases not matched to a gene: 5. CDR3 sequence: CATSRDFQGVTEAFF. CDR3 sequence (DNA): TGTGCCACCAGCAGAGATTTTCAGGGGGTCACTGAAGCTTTCTTT.

The chain has TRBV6-4 and TRBJ2-1, with 8 bases matching TRBD2. CDR3 length equals 15 residues. Per germline, CDR1 MRHNA and CDR2 SNTAGT. With 2 bases clipped from V and 9 bases from J, the junction kept 9 bases outside the gene matches. The CDR3 DNA reads as TGTGCCAGCAGTGACAAGAGCGGGAGCGGGAGTGAGCAGTTCTTC. Translating it yields CASSDKSGSGSEQFF.

V gene TRBV9 combines with J gene TRBJ1-2; D not certain. V lost 5 bases to trimming and J lost 0 bases, with 11 bases between them. This CDR3 comprises 14 residues. Germline assignment: CDR1 SGDLS and CDR2 YYNGEE. The CDR3 DNA is TGTGCCAGCAGTGAACAGACCACTAACTATGGCTACACCTTC. Translation: CASSEQTTNYGYTF.

The chain combines TRBV18 with TRBJ1-3; D is undetermined. Germline V gene lookup returns CDR1 KGHSH and CDR2 LQKENI. V lost 2 bases to trimming and J lost 4 bases, with 6 bases between them. The CDR3 contains 13 residues. CDR3 region: CASSPYGGNTIYF. CDR3 coding DNA: TGTGCCAGCTCACCATACGGGGGAAACACCATATATTTT.

V and J are TRBV30 and TRBJ2-4, with TRBD2 matching 14 bases. CDR3 length equals 20 residues. Germline CDR1 reads GTSNPN; CDR2 reads SVGIG (reference sequence). After removal of 4 bases from V and 3 bases from J, the junction contained 17 bases not matched to a gene. The CDR3, as DNA: TGTGCCTGGACTCCTCCATGGGGGACTAGCGGGAGTTTTGTCAAAAACATTCAGTACTTC. It is translated as CAWTPPWGTSGSFVKNIQYF.

The chain is built from TRBV7-2 and TRBJ2-5; 9 nucleotides match TRBD1. The CDR3 extends over 16 amino acids. The J segment lost 7 bases and the V segment lost 5 bases, leaving 14 bases of the junction unmatched. Germline values: CDR1 SGHTA, CDR2 FQGNSA. This chain's CDR3 is CASSLRQGVSPGTQYF. In DNA form, the CDR3 reads TGTGCCAGCAGCCTACGACAGGGGGTCTCCCCAGGGACCCAGTACTTC.

J is TRBJ1-6 and V is TRBV6-4; TRBD1 might be the D (6 bases). Trimming shortened V by 4 bases and J by 6 bases, and 13 bases separated the two germline ends. Per germline, CDR1 MRHNA and CDR2 SNTAGT. CDR3 length: 15 residues. This CDR3 reads CASSATGTSNSPLHF. Here the CDR3 DNA reads TGTGCCAGCAGTGCCACCGGGACAAGTAATTCACCCCTCCACTTT.

The gene calls are TRBV7-8 and TRBJ1-2; D gene uncertain. The CDR3 runs 12 residues. CDR1 is SGHVS and CDR2 is FQNEAQ in the germline V gene. The V end was cut by 5 bases, the J end by 8 bases, with 12 bases between. The chain's CDR3 is CASSTHPGGYTF. CDR3 DNA: TGTGCCAGCAGCACGCACCCGGGGGGCTACACCTTC.

V is TRBV6-5 and J is TRBJ1-2, with D unclear. The CDR3 length is 15 residues. Trimming took 10 bases from V and 4 from J, leaving 22 bases between them. Per germline, CDR1 MNHEY and CDR2 SVGAGI. CDR3 amino acids: CAILQNRLTAYGYTF. The CDR3, as DNA: TGTGCCATCTTGCAGAATAGACTGACCGCCTATGGCTACACCTTC.

In DNA, the CDR3 is TGTGCCAGCAGCCCAAACACAGGGGGCATTGATGGCTACACCTTC. Protein product: CASSPNTGGIDGYTF. This chain connects TRBV3-1 (or the pseudogene TRBV3-2) to TRBJ1-2, with TRBD1 matching 9 bases. The CDR3 totals 15 residues. The V segment lost 4 bases and the J segment 6 bases; nucleotides outside the gene matches: 9. Looked up from germline, CDR1 is LGHDT and CDR2 is YNNKEL (reference sequence).

The V call is TRBV7-8, the J call TRBJ2-1, with D maybe TRBD2 (5 bases). V lost 3 bases and J lost 7, with 7 bases in between. Looked up from germline, CDR1 is SGHVS and CDR2 is FQNEAQ. The CDR3 length is 12 residues. The CDR3 loop is CASSFGVNEQFF. The CDR3 DNA is TGTGCCAGCAGCTTCGGGGTTAATGAGCAGTTCTTC.